This entry lists 20 T cell receptor beta chains sequenced from one sample in a study of CD8 T cells in Susac syndrome. The RNA, about 0.45 to 1 ug, was put through reverse transcription using random hexamers. From the immunoSEQ multiplex PCR reads, TCRdb called clonotypes with MiXCR, one entry per CDR3 protein. Of 150,000 to 200,000 distinct CDR3 sequences listed, around 96% are singletons. Sequenced: CD8+ T cells from PBMCs. These receptor sequences come from a human donor with multiple sclerosis.

The J gene is TRBJ2-5, the V gene TRBV24-1; D is undetermined. Trimming left V 5 bases short and J 5 bases short, with 14 bases between. The V gene's germline CDR1 is KGHDR and CDR2 SFDVKD. The CDR3 is 14 residues long. CDR3 residues: CATSASSGMETQYF. CDR3 bases: TGTGCCACCAGTGCATCCTCCGGAATGGAGACCCAGTACTTC.

V and J are TRBV20-1 and TRBJ2-1, with 9 nucleotides matching TRBD2. This CDR3 has 16 residues. V dropped 2 bases and J dropped 2; count of bases not matched to a gene: 7. Germline loops: CDR1 DFQATT, CDR2 SNEGSKA (reference sequence). CDR3 loop: CSARPVAGETYNEQFF. Here the CDR3 DNA reads TGCAGTGCTAGACCCGTAGCGGGAGAAACCTACAATGAGCAGTTCTTC.

The count of this clonotype is one. The J gene is TRBJ1-2, the V gene TRBV5-1; D perhaps matches TRBD1 (5 bases). V lost 0 bases and J 2 bases, leaving 11 bases between the germline ends. The CDR3 is 15 amino acids. Germline-derived CDR1 and CDR2 are SGHRS and YFSETQ. The CDR3 nucleotides are TGCGCCAGCAGCTTGGAACTAGGGGCCAACTATGGCTACACCTTC. It specifies CASSLELGANYGYTF.

The chain has TRBV29-1 and TRBJ2-1, with a weak D call TRBD2 (6 bases). From germline, CDR1 is SQVTM and CDR2 ANQGSEA. V lost 6 bases, J lost 0 bases, and 12 bases lay in between. The CDR3 is 14 residues long. CDR3 nucleotide sequence: TGCAGCGTCGCACCGGGACTCTCCTACAATGAGCAGTTCTTC. Translated: CSVAPGLSYNEQFF.

The gene calls are TRBV4-2 and TRBJ2-1, with D unclear. The germline V gene has CDR1 LGHNA and CDR2 YNFKEQ. The V gene lost 0 bases and the J gene lost 4 bases, with 7 bases spanning the gap. This CDR3 is built from 14 residues. The CDR3 spells CASSQDVSYNEQFF. CDR3 coding DNA: TGTGCCAGCAGCCAAGATGTCAGTTACAATGAGCAGTTCTTC.

V and J are TRBV3-1 and TRBJ2-5; maybe TRBD2 (6 bases). The germline V and J ends were trimmed by 5 bases and 4 bases, with 14 bases remaining between them. Germline-derived CDR1 and CDR2 are LGHDT and YNNKEL (reference sequence). The CDR3 length is 14 residues. The CDR3 coding sequence is TGTGCCAGCAGCACACGGACTAATAGAGAGACCCAGTACTTC. This encodes CASSTRTNRETQYF.

The chain links TRBV11-2 to TRBJ2-7; D might be TRBD2 (6 bases). Trimming cost V 1 base and J 2 bases, with 12 bases left between them. The germline gives CDR1 SGHAT, CDR2 FQNNGV. CDR3 length: 15 amino acids. The CDR3 is CASSLGLGGPYEQYF. CDR3 sequence (DNA): TGTGCCAGCAGCTTAGGACTAGGTGGGCCCTACGAGCAGTACTTC.

The CDR3 bases are TGTGCCAGCAGTTTTAAGGGATCGGCCTCCTCGGGCTACACCTTC. Amino acids: CASSFKGSASSGYTF. The chain combines TRBV27 with TRBJ1-2; D gene unclear. The CDR3 is 15 residues long. Germline values: CDR1 MNHEY, CDR2 SMNVEV (reference sequence). V was cut by 3 bases and J by 8 bases, with 19 bases left in between.

The CDR3, as DNA: TGTGCCAGCAGTTACCGGACCCGGGCCCTCGCTCACAATGAGCAGTTCTTC. Protein: CASSYRTRALAHNEQFF. V usage is TRBV6-5 and J usage is TRBJ2-1, with D uncertain. There are 17 residues in the CDR3. Per germline, CDR1 MNHEY and CDR2 SVGAGI. V was pared by 2 bases and J by 5 bases, with 19 bases between.

This chain uses TRBV7-6 with TRBJ1-6; possible D gene TRBD1, 5 bases. Germline V lookup: CDR1 SGHVS, CDR2 FNYEAQ. This CDR3 comprises 14 residues. V lost 7 bases and J 10 bases, leaving 17 bases between the germline ends. The CDR3 loop reads CASTRELRGSPLHF. The CDR3 nucleotides read TGTGCCAGCACCCGAGAACTTCGGGGGTCACCCCTCCACTTT.

V and J are TRBV14 and TRBJ2-1, with unresolved D. The CDR3 runs to 13 residues. The germline V and J ends were trimmed by 4 bases and 5 bases, with 9 bases remaining between them. CDR1 is SGHDN and CDR2 is FVKESK in the germline V gene. The CDR3 DNA reads as TGTGCCAGCAGCCGAAGAGCTAACAATGAGCAGTTCTTC. It is translated as CASSRRANNEQFF.

This clonotype has only one observation. The rearrangement links TRBV25-1 to TRBJ2-2, with D possibly matching TRBD2 (5 bases). This CDR3 region has 16 residues. Trimming took 1 base from V and 7 from J, leaving 16 bases between them. The V gene's germline CDR1 is MGHDK and CDR2 SYGVNS. The CDR3 loop reads CASSESETILNGELFF. CDR3 nucleotides: TGTGCCAGCAGTGAATCCGAGACTATTTTGAACGGGGAGCTGTTTTTT.

The gene calls are TRBV3-1 and TRBJ2-7; unclear D gene. The CDR3 has 15 residues. V was trimmed by 0 bases and J by 2 bases, leaving 11 bases between them. CDR1 and CDR2 from the germline V gene are LGHDT and YNNKEL (reference sequence). CDR3: CASSQEARTAYEQYF. The CDR3 nucleotides are TGTGCCAGCAGCCAAGAGGCCCGCACGGCCTACGAGCAGTACTTC.

The CDR3 nucleotides are TGCAGCGTGGGACAGACGGTAGCTGGGGCCAACGTCCTGACTTTC. It specifies CSVGQTVAGANVLTF. This chain links TRBV29-1 with TRBJ2-6, with TRBD1 matching 7 bases. Germline-derived CDR1 and CDR2 are SQVTM and ANQGSEA. The ends lost 6 bases at V and 2 bases at J; junction bases unmatched: 7. CDR3 length: 15 residues.

The chain has TRBV12-3 or TRBV12-4 and TRBJ1-2, with D perhaps TRBD1 (6 bases). This CDR3 has 13 amino acids. V lost 3 bases and J 8 bases, leaving 13 bases between the germline ends. The CDR3 DNA reads TGTGCCAGCAGTTTCGGGGGGCACGTCGGCTACACCTTC. Translating it yields CASSFGGHVGYTF.

CDR3 amino acids: CASSKGANGSYEQYF. The CDR3 DNA reads as TGTGCCAGCAGCAAAGGAGCTAATGGGAGCTACGAGCAGTACTTC. The chain couples TRBV21-1 to TRBJ2-7; the DNA was not compared with TRBD2, the D call given in the table. TRBV21-1 is a pseudogene. CDR3 size: 15 residues.

This chain connects TRBV2 to TRBJ2-3, with no clear D. The CDR3 is 15 amino acids. V was shortened by 2 bases and J by 2 bases, with 11 bases between the two germline ends. Looked up from germline, CDR1 is SNHLY and CDR2 is FYNNEI. DNA for the CDR3: TGTGCCAGCAGTGAACTCCAGACTGCCACAGATACGCAGTATTTT. Translation: CASSELQTATDTQYF.

The chain couples TRBV15 to TRBJ2-1; D gene unclear. The germline gives CDR1 LNHNV, CDR2 YYDKDF (reference sequence). This CDR3 contains 13 residues. The V end was cut by 6 bases, the J end by 0 bases, with 6 bases between. The CDR3 sequence is CATRGDSYNEQFF. In DNA, the CDR3 is TGTGCCACCAGGGGTGACTCCTACAATGAGCAGTTCTTC.

The V call is TRBV20-1, the J call TRBJ2-7; 8 bases are a match to TRBD1. The CDR3 totals 15 residues. With 6 bases clipped from V and 2 bases from J, the junction kept 12 bases outside the gene matches. CDR1 and CDR2 (germline): DFQATT, SNEGSKA (reference sequence). In nucleotides, the CDR3 is TGCAGTGCCCGCCAGACAGGGGAGACCCCCTACGAGCAGTACTTC. Translation: CSARQTGETPYEQYF.

The V call is TRBV11-2, the J call TRBJ2-3; 12 bases map to TRBD2. V was clipped by 3 bases and J by 3 bases; unmatched bases: 7. Germline lookup yields CDR1 SGHAT and CDR2 FQNNGV. The CDR3 covers 17 residues. The CDR3 spells CASSFSRTSGDTDTQYF. In nucleotides, the CDR3 is TGTGCCAGCAGCTTTTCGAGGACTAGCGGGGATACAGATACGCAGTATTTT.